This T cell receptor beta chain was identified in a study of blood T cell repertoires in COVID-19. About the research overall: The analysed material was cDNA or gDNA that came from T cells, B-cell-depleted T cells, or PBMCs.

CDR1 SQVTM and CDR2 ANQGSEA come from the germline V gene. Trimming pared 6 bases from V and 0 bases from J, leaving 11 bases between. The CDR3 is 14 amino acids. Clones were sequenced by immunoSEQ multiplex PCR, and TCRdb holds only the in-frame ones, with some missing. The sample shows approximately 50,000 clones, around 86% of them seen only once. Source material: peripheral blood. V is TRBV29-1 and J is TRBJ2-2, with a weak D call TRBD1 (6 bases). The origin of this receptor is a man aged 50 to 59 with active COVID-19. The CDR3 loop is CSVRTAANTGELFF. For the CDR3, the DNA is TGCAGCGTGCGGACAGCCGCGAACACCGGGGAGCTGTTTTTT.